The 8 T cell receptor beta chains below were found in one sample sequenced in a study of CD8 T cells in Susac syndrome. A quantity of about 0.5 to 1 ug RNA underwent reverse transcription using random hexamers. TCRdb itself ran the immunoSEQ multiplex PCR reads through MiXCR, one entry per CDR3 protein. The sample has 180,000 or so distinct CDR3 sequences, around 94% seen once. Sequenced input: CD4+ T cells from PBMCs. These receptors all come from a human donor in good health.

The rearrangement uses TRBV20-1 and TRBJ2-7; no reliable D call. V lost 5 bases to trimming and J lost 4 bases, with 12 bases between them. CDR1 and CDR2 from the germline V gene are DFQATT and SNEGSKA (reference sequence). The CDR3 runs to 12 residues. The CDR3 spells CSAPPRKYEQYF. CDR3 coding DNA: TGCAGTGCTCCCCCTAGGAAGTACGAGCAGTACTTC.

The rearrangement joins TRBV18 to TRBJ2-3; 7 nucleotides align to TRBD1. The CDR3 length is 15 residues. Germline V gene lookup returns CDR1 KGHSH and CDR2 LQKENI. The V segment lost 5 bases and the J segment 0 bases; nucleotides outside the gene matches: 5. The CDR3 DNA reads TGTGCCAGCTCATCACAGGGGAAGAGCACAGATACGCAGTATTTT. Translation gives CASSSQGKSTDTQYF. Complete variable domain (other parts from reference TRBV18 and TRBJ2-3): NAGVMQNPRHLVRRRGQEARLRCSPMKGHSHVYWYRQLPEEGLKFMVYLQKENIIDESGMPKERFSAEFPKEGPSILRIQQVVRGDSAAYFCASSSQGKSTDTQYFGPGTRLTVL.

The CDR3 DNA is TGCAGCTCTACAACAGGGACAGATACGCAGTATTTT. Encoded protein: CSSTTGTDTQYF. The chain has TRBV29-1 and TRBJ2-3, with D tentatively TRBD1 (6 bases). The CDR3 is 12 residues long. The germline V gene has CDR1 SQVTM and CDR2 ANQGSEA. V lost 8 bases, J lost 3 bases, and 12 bases lay in between.

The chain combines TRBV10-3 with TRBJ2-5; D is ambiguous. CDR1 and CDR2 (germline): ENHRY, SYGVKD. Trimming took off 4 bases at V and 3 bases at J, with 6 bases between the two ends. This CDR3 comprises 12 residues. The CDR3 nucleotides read TGTGCCATCAGTGCTGGGGAAGAGACCCAGTACTTC. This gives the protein CAISAGEETQYF.

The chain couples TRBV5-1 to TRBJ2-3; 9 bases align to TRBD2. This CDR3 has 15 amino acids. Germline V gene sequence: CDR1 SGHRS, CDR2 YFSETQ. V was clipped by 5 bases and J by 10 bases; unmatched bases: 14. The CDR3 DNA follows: TGCGCCAGCAGGGCGACTTTGGCGGGGGGGCCGGCGCAGTATTTT. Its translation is CASRATLAGGPAQYF.

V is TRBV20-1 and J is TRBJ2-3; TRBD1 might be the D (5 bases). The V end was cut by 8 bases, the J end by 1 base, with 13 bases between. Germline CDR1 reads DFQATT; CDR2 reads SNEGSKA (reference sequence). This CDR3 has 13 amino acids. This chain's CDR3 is CSPMGQGTDTQYF. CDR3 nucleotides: TGCAGTCCGATGGGGCAGGGCACAGATACGCAGTATTTT.

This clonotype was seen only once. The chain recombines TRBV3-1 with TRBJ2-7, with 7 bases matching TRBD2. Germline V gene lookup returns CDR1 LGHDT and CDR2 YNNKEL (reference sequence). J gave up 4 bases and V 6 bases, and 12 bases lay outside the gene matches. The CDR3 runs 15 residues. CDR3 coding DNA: TGTGCCAGCAGTCCCTATGGCGGGGGTCAATACGAGCAGTACTTC. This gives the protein CASSPYGGGQYEQYF.

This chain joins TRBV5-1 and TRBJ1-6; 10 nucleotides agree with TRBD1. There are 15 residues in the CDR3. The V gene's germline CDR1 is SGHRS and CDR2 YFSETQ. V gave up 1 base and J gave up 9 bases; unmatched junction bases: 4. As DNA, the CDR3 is TGCGCCAGCAGCTTGACGGGACAGGGGATTTCACCCCTCCACTTT. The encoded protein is CASSLTGQGISPLHF.